This paragraph reports one TCR beta chain. This sample is drawn from a study of blood T cell repertoires in COVID-19. Background on the study: The origin of the acute and convalescent COVID-19 samples was the United States, Italy and Spain. Nucleic acid was either cDNA or gDNA, and it came from T cells, B-cell-depleted T cells, or PBMCs.

Authors' data handling: It was from reference gene primer amplification that nucleated cell counts were estimated. TCRdb's copy holds only in-frame clones and misses some; the assay was immunoSEQ multiplex PCR. V and J calls and clone size follow that table, whereas D and trimming were derived from the DNA. The data hold 50,000 to 65,000 clones, with under 85% observed a single time. V lost 7 bases and J lost 3; bases outside the gene matches: 4. This CDR3 region has 15 residues. The V gene's germline CDR1 is KGHDR and CDR2 SFDVKD. This TCR came from a woman aged 50 to 60 with active or convalescent COVID-19. The sequenced sample consisted of peripheral blood. The chain combines TRBV24-1 with TRBJ2-1; 11 positions match TRBD2. This CDR3 reads CATRGTSGIYNEQFF. The CDR3 nucleotides are TGTGCCACCAGGGGGACTAGCGGAATCTACAATGAGCAGTTCTTC.